The T cell receptor beta chain under discussion was sequenced for a study of regulatory T cells in long-lasting Graves disease. Time point described: newly diagnosed GD, antithyroid drugs for less than 3 months. The authors made the TCR library using RNA they extracted from PBMCs. American Thyroid Association guidelines served as the basis for diagnosing Graves' disease. The patients were drawn from one endocrinology department in Xi'an, China. V shed 4 bases and J shed 9 bases, with 16 bases lying between them. Germline CDR1 and CDR2: SGHVS and FQNEAQ. The length of the CDR3 is 14 residues. Construction of the TCR beta libraries employed iRepertoire HTBI primers in conjunction with Arm-PCR of CDR3 regions. TCRdb re-called the multiplex PCR reads through MiXCR, storing one row per CDR3 protein. The table shows 400,000 to 500,000 distinct CDR3 sequences, with just under 15% occurring only once. This clonotype appeared a few times.

The same specimen was also included in a second study, on T cells in Graves' hyperthyroidism and ophthalmopathy. That investigation notes: Ophthalmopathy, which appeared later, was predicted by the model a median roughly 6.4 months before onset.

Sequenced material: peripheral blood mononuclear cells (PBMCs), taken at new diagnosis, from a patient treated with antithyroid drugs. The TCR originated in a woman in her twenties or thirties with Graves disease. This chain connects TRBV7-8 to TRBJ2-1; D is undetermined. The CDR3 DNA is TGTGCCAGCAGCTCCAACGTAAATAAGGGTGAGCAGTTCTTC. Translating gives CASSSNVNKGEQFF.